The rows below give T cell receptor beta chains drawn from one sample of a study of blood T cell repertoires in COVID-19. Using immunoSEQ multiplex PCR, the repertoire was profiled, and TCRdb retains in-frame clones only, with some absent. Here the sample spans 50,000 to 75,000 clones, roughly 78% being singletons. The sample comprised peripheral blood. The receptors originated from a man in his fifties or sixties with acute or convalescent COVID-19. Each CDR3 is given with its conserved first and last residue. A D gene is named only where the DNA matches it firmly. The size of a clone is reported for some rows only, either as once, few or many, or as a class for expanded clones.

>.|.|TRBV5-1|TRBJ1-5
TGCGCCAGCAGCTTGTCGGGGAGTCAGCCCCAGCATTTT
CASSLSGSQPQHF
>.|.|TRBV20-1|TRBJ1-2
TGCAGTCCTGGCCTGGGCCAAAGCTACACCTTC
CSPGLGQSYTF
>once|TRBD2|TRBV5-1|TRBJ2-1
TGCGCCAGCAGCTTGGTTCCGGCGGGAGGTTCGTACAATGAGCAGTTCTTC
CASSLVPAGGSYNEQFF
>.|TRBD1|TRBV18|TRBJ1-5
TGTGCCAGCTCACAGGGACAGGGGCGCCAGGGGCCCCAGCATTTT
CASSQGQGRQGPQHF
>few|.|TRBV29-1|TRBJ2-7
TGCAGCGTTGAAGATCCGGGGTACCACGAGCAGTACTTC
CSVEDPGYHEQYF
>.|.|TRBV28|TRBJ2-4
TGTGCCAGCAGCCGTCTAGCGCCCAAAAACATTCAGTACTTC
CASSRLAPKNIQYF
>.|.|TRBV7-8|TRBJ2-5
TGTGCCAGCAGCGGCGCCGGGACTCCGAGAGAGACCCAGTACTTC
CASSGAGTPRETQYF
>once|TRBD1|TRBV10-3|TRBJ2-1
TGTGCCATCAGGCCCGGGACAGGTCCCTACAATGAGCAGTTCTTC
CAIRPGTGPYNEQFF
>.|TRBD2|TRBV7-8|TRBJ2-5
TGTGCCAGCAGCCCCGCCCGCGGGAGTTCTTGGGAGACCCAGTACTTC
CASSPARGSSWETQYF
>.|.|TRBV4-3|TRBJ2-7
TGCGCCAGCAGCCAAGAGGTCTCGCGGGAGCAGTACTTC
CASSQEVSREQYF
>.|.|TRBV11-2|TRBJ2-7
TGTGCCAGCAGCTTAGGAACAGGGTACGAGCAGTACTTC
CASSLGTGYEQYF
>.|TRBD1|TRBV2|TRBJ2-2
TGTGCCAGCACCTGGGACAGGGAGACCGGGGAGCTGTTTTTT
CASTWDRETGELFF
>.|.|TRBV11-3|TRBJ2-5
TGTGCCAGCAGCTCTGAACAGCAAGAGACCCAGTACTTC
CASSSEQQETQYF